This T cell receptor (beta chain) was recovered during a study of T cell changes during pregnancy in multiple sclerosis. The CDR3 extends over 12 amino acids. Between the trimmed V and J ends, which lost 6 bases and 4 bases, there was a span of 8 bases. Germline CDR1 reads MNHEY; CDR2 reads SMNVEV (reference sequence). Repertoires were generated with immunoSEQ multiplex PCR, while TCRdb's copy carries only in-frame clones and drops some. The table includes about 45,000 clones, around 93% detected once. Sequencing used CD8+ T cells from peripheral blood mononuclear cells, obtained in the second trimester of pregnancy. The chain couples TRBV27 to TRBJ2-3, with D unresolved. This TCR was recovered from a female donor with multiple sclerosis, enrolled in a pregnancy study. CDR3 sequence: CASRSSPDTQYF. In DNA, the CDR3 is TGTGCCAGCAGGAGTAGTCCAGATACGCAGTATTTT.